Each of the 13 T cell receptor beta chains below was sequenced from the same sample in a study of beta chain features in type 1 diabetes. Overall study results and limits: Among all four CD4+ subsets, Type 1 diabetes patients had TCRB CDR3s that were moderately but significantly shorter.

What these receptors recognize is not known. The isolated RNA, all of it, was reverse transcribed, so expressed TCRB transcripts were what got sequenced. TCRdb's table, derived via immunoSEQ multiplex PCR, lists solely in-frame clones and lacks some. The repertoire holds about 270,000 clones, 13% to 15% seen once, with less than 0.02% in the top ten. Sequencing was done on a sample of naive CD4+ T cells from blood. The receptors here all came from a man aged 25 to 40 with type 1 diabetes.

The CDR3 sequence: CASSLSGLAGNTGELFF. The DNA for the CDR3 is TGCGCCAGCAGCCTTTCCGGACTAGCGGGAAACACCGGGGAGCTGTTTTTT. V gene TRBV5-1 combines with J gene TRBJ2-2; 12 nucleotides line up with TRBD2. With V trimmed by 4 bases and J by 2 bases, 6 bases remained unmatched. The CDR3 is 17 residues long. Germline V gene sequence: CDR1 SGHRS, CDR2 YFSETQ.

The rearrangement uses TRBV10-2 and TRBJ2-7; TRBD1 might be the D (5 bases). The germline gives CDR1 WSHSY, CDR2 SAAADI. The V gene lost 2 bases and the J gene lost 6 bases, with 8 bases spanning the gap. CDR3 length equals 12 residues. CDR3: CASSEQGTEQYF. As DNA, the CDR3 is TGCGCCAGCAGTGAGCAGGGAACCGAGCAGTACTTC.

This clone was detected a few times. CDR3 sequence reads: CASSPRTGEPYEQYF. CDR3 DNA: TGTGCCAGCAGCCCTAGAACAGGAGAACCCTACGAGCAGTACTTC. The chain is built from TRBV7-2 and TRBJ2-7, with a tentative D call TRBD1 (5 bases). Germline V gene data show CDR1 as SGHTA and CDR2 as FQGNSA. The CDR3 runs 15 residues. The V end lost 5 bases, the J end lost 2 bases, and 16 bases lay between the germline ends.

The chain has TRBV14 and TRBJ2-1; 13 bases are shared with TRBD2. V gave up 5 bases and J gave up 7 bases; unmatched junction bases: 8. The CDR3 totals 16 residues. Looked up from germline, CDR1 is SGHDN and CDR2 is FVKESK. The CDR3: CASSYWTSGSQNEQFF. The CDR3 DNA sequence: TGTGCCAGCAGCTACTGGACTAGCGGGAGTCAAAATGAGCAGTTCTTC.

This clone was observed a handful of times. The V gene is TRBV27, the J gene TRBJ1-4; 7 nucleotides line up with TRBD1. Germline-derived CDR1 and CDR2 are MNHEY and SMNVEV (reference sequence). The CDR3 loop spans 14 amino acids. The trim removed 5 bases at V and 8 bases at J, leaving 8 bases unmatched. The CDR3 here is CASSVRGLREKLFF. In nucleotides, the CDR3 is TGTGCCAGCAGTGTAAGGGGGCTCCGGGAAAAACTGTTTTTT.

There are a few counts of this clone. The CDR3, as DNA: TGTGCCAGCTCACCAACGCAGGGGGCGGATGGCTACACCTTC. It encodes CASSPTQGADGYTF. V is TRBV18 and J is TRBJ1-2, with 8 bases lining up with TRBD1. Trimming at V came to 2 bases and at J to 6 bases, leaving 5 bases not matched to a gene. Germline CDR1 reads KGHSH; CDR2 reads LQKENI. This CDR3 comprises 14 residues.

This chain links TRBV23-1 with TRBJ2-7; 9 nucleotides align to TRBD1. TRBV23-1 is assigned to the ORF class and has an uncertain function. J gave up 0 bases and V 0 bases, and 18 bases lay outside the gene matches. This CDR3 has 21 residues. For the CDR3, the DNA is TGCGCCAGCAGTCAATCGGACGACAGGGGGTTGGCGGGAGTCAGCTCCTACGAGCAGTACTTC. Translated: CASSQSDDRGLAGVSSYEQYF.

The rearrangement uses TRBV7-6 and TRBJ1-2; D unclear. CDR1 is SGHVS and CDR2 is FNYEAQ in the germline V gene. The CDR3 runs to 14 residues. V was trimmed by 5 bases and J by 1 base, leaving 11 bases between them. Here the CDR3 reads CASSPARSNYGYTF. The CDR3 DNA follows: TGTGCCAGCAGCCCCGCCCGGAGTAACTATGGCTACACCTTC.

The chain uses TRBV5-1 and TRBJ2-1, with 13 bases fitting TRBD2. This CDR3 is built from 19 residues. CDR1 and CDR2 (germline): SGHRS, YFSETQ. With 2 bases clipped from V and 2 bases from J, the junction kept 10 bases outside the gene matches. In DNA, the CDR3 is TGCGCCAGCAGCTTACCGGGACTAGCGGGAATAGTGGCCTACAATGAGCAGTTCTTC. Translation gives CASSLPGLAGIVAYNEQFF. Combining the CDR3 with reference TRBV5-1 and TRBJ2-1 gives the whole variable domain KAGVTQTPRYLIKTRGQQVTLSCSPISGHRSVSWYQQTPGQGLQFLFEYFSETQRNKGNFPGRFSGRQFSNSRSEMNVSTLELGDSALYLCASSLPGLAGIVAYNEQFFGPGTRLTVL.

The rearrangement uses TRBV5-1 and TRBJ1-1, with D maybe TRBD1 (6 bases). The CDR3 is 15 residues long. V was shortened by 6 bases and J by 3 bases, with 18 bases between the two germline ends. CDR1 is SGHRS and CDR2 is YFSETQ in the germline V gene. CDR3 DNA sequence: TGCGCCAGCAAGGTTAACAGGGCCAGGGACACTGAAGCTTTCTTT. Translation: CASKVNRARDTEAFF.

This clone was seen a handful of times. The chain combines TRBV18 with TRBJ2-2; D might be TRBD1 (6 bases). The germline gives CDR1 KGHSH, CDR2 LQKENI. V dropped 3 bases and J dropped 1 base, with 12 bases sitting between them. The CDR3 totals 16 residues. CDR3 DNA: TGTGCCAGCTCACCCGTGTCAGGGGTGAACACCGGGGAGCTGTTTTTT. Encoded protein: CASSPVSGVNTGELFF.

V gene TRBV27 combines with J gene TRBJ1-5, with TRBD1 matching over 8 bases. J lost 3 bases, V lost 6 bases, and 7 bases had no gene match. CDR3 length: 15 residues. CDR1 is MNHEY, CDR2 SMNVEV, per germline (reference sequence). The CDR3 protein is CASSSQDRVNQPQHF. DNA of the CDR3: TGTGCCAGCAGCTCACAGGACAGGGTCAATCAGCCCCAGCATTTT.

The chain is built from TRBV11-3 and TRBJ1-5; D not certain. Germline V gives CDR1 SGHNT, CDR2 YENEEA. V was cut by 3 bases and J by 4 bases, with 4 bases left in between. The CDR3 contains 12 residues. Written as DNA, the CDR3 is TGTGCCAGCAGCTTCCCTAATCAGCCCCAGCATTTT. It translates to CASSFPNQPQHF.